The 24 T cell receptor beta chains below were found in one sample sequenced in a study of T cell repertoires in cytomegalovirus infection. MiXCR, run by TCRdb on the reads, gives a single entry per CDR3 protein. The table records 310,000 or so distinct CDR3 sequences, roughly 15% of them present only once. The sequenced material came from PBMCs. These receptors were collected from a human donor in good health (CMV status not recorded). Some clones in this sample may be carry-over from other donors' samples.

The count of this clonotype is one. The chain links TRBV11-2 to TRBJ2-1; D perhaps matches TRBD2 (5 bases). The V end lost 5 bases, the J end lost 7 bases, and 9 bases lay between the germline ends. CDR1 is SGHAT and CDR2 is FQNNGV in the germline V gene. The CDR3 loop spans 12 amino acids. In nucleotides, the CDR3 is TGTGCCAGCAGCCCGGACTTGAATGAGCAGTTCTTC. Translated, it gives CASSPDLNEQFF.

This clonotype was observed a few times. CDR3 in DNA: TGCAGTGCTAGGAGCACAGATACGCAGTATTTT. Translated, it gives CSARSTDTQYF. The chain has TRBV20-1 and TRBJ2-3; D unresolved. V gave up 3 bases and J gave up 0 bases, with 1 base separating them. The length of the CDR3 is 11 residues. The germline V gene has CDR1 DFQATT and CDR2 SNEGSKA (reference sequence).

Concerning this clonotype: Mismatch with germline at one junction end may stem from a read error. The chain joins TRBV7-7 to TRBJ2-5, with D hard to call. The CDR3 spans 14 residues. Germline V gene data show CDR1 as SSHAT and CDR2 as FNYEAQ (reference sequence). Here the CDR3 DNA reads TGTGCTAGCAGCTTAGCCGGAACGAGTGAGACCCAGTACTTC. Translation gives CASSLAGTSETQYF. Drawing the rest from reference TRBV7-7 and TRBJ2-5, the complete variable domain is GAGVSQSPRYKVTKRGQDVTLRCDPISSHATLYWYQQALGQGPEFLTYFNYEAQPDKSGLPSDRFSAERPEGSISTLTIQRTEQRDSAMYRCASSLAGTSETQYFGPGTRLLVL.

The CDR3 is CASTGTSGSTGELFF. In DNA form, the CDR3 reads TGTGCCAGTACCGGGACTAGCGGGTCAACCGGGGAGCTGTTTTTT. This sequence joins TRBV19 and TRBJ2-2; 12 bases are shared with TRBD2. This CDR3 region has 15 residues. V shed 7 bases and J 5 bases; nucleotides not matched to a gene: 5. Germline values: CDR1 LNHDA, CDR2 SQIVND (reference sequence).

Ten or more counts support this clonotype. The J gene is TRBJ2-1, the V gene TRBV5-5; no firm D call. In germline, CDR1 is SGHKS, CDR2 YYEKEE (reference sequence). Trimming left V 1 base short and J 3 bases short, with 8 bases between. The CDR3 loop spans 14 amino acids. CDR3 bases: TGTGCCAGCAGCTTGTCATCAGTCTACAATGAGCAGTTCTTC. This codes for CASSLSSVYNEQFF.

This clonotype turned up a few times. The chain has TRBV4-2 and TRBJ2-4; TRBD2 aligns across 8 bases. The CDR3 loop spans 17 amino acids. The junction had 11 bases not matched to a gene; V was cut back by 0 bases and J by 7 bases. CDR1 LGHNA and CDR2 YNFKEQ come from the germline V gene. The CDR3, as DNA: TGTGCCAGCAGCCAAGATAGTAATAGCGGGGTGGATAACATTCAGTACTTC. It encodes CASSQDSNSGVDNIQYF.

This clonotype was seen at least ten times. The V call is TRBV12-5, the J call TRBJ1-5; a weak D match, TRBD1 (5 bases). Germline-derived CDR1 and CDR2 are LGHNT and FRNRAP. Between the trimmed V and J ends, which lost 7 bases and 3 bases, there was a span of 16 bases. The CDR3 loop spans 15 amino acids. Here the CDR3 DNA reads TGTGCTAGTGCCTCGGGGGGGACCGTCAATCAGCCCCAGCATTTT. Its translation is CASASGGTVNQPQHF.

This clonotype has at least ten counts. The V gene is TRBV6-2 or TRBV6-3, the J gene TRBJ1-1, with TRBD1 identical over 7 bases. Germline loops: CDR1 MNHEY, CDR2 SVGEGT. The CDR3 contains 14 residues. V trimming: 6 bases; J trimming: 0 bases; junction bases outside the gene matches: 4. CDR3 amino acids: CASRPTGMNTEAFF. The CDR3 coding sequence is TGTGCCAGCAGGCCGACAGGGATGAACACTGAAGCTTTCTTT.

The gene calls are TRBV5-4 and TRBJ2-5; 8 positions agree with TRBD2. The germline gives CDR1 SGHNT, CDR2 YYREEE (reference sequence). This CDR3 has 17 residues. The junction had 16 bases not matched to a gene; V was cut back by 9 bases and J by 0 bases. CDR3 sequence reads: CAIGGGGPISYQETQYF. As DNA, the CDR3 is TGTGCCATCGGGGGCGGGGGGCCCATTTCGTACCAAGAGACCCAGTACTTC.

The chain couples TRBV6-6 to TRBJ2-5; D gene ambiguous. Germline V CDR1 and CDR2: MNHNY, SVGAGI (reference sequence). The V end lost 0 bases, the J end lost 2 bases, and 13 bases lay between the germline ends. CDR3 size: 16 residues. This CDR3 is CASSYSFRTSQETQYF. Here the CDR3 DNA reads TGTGCCAGCAGTTACTCGTTTCGGACCAGTCAAGAGACCCAGTACTTC.

This clonotype was seen at least ten times. The chain employs TRBV11-1 and TRBJ1-1; a weak D match, TRBD1 (6 bases). V was trimmed by 1 base and J by 4 bases, leaving 16 bases between them. The CDR3 is 16 residues long. Germline loops: CDR1 SGHAT, CDR2 FQDESV (reference sequence). CDR3 DNA: TGTGCCAGCAGCTTAGTGGGACAAGGCATTTCCACTGAAGCTTTCTTT. Protein sequence: CASSLVGQGISTEAFF.

The chain is built from TRBV5-4 and TRBJ2-3, with D possibly being TRBD2 (6 bases). CDR1 and CDR2 (germline): SGHNT, YYREEE (reference sequence). This CDR3 has 14 amino acids. The V end lost 5 bases, the J end lost 10 bases, and 20 bases lay between the germline ends. The CDR3 region is CASRSNWGEDAQYF. The CDR3 DNA sequence: TGTGCCAGCAGGTCGAATTGGGGGGAAGACGCGCAGTATTTT.

The sample holds a few counts of this clonotype. This chain uses TRBV28 with TRBJ2-7; weak D call: TRBD1 (5 bases). V was shortened by 3 bases and J by 5 bases, with 14 bases between the two germline ends. This CDR3 has 14 amino acids. Germline V gene lookup returns CDR1 MDHEN and CDR2 SYDVKM. CDR3 in amino acids: CASSLFRDEDEQYF. Here the CDR3 DNA reads TGTGCCAGCAGTTTGTTCAGGGATGAGGACGAGCAGTACTTC.

This clonotype was seen many times. The chain carries TRBV4-1 and TRBJ2-1, with D possibly TRBD1 on 6 matching bases. Trimming removed 2 bases from V and 1 base from J, with 9 bases in between. CDR1 MGHRA and CDR2 YSYEKL come from the germline V gene. The CDR3 covers 15 residues. CDR3 loop: CASSQSQGSYNEQFF. Written as DNA, the CDR3 is TGCGCCAGCAGCCAAAGTCAGGGGTCCTACAATGAGCAGTTCTTC.

This clonotype was seen only a few times. This rearrangement joins TRBV12-5 to TRBJ1-1; D perhaps matches TRBD1 (6 bases). Germline CDR1 reads LGHNT; CDR2 reads FRNRAP. V lost 2 bases and J lost 2, with 24 bases in between. The CDR3 is made up of 19 amino acids. The CDR3 coding sequence is TGTGCTAGTGGTTTGCGGGCAGGGGAAGGGGACGGGACCAACACTGAAGCTTTCTTT. As protein: CASGLRAGEGDGTNTEAFF.

The chain links TRBV7-8 to TRBJ1-5; TRBD1 agrees at 8 bases. CDR3 length equals 13 residues. From germline, CDR1 is SGHVS and CDR2 FQNEAQ. The V gene end was trimmed by 2 bases and the J gene end by 13 bases; junction bases not matched to a gene: 7. CDR3 sequence reads: CASSLSQDRAQHF. CDR3 in DNA: TGTGCCAGCAGCTTATCCCAGGACAGGGCACAGCATTTT.

The chain uses TRBV12-3 or TRBV12-4 and TRBJ2-1; D uncertain. The V end lost 5 bases, the J end lost 5 bases, and 16 bases lay between the germline ends. The CDR3 has 15 residues. For the CDR3, the DNA is TGTGCCAGCAGTCGTGGGCAGATTACCAACAATGAGCAGTTCTTC. It yields the protein CASSRGQITNNEQFF.

This clonotype was detected a few times. The chain links TRBV20-1 to TRBJ1-5; no clear D. Trimming stripped 1 base from V and 6 bases from J, with 7 bases between. Germline V gene sequence: CDR1 DFQATT, CDR2 SNEGSKA (reference sequence). The CDR3 is 12 amino acids. CDR3 nucleotides: TGCAGTGCTAGAGGTTTGGGTCAGCCCCAGCATTTT. Translated: CSARGLGQPQHF.

This clonotype has just one count. The gene calls are TRBV20-1 and TRBJ2-7, with D possibly matching TRBD2 (6 bases). The CDR3 length is 15 residues. From germline, CDR1 is DFQATT and CDR2 SNEGSKA (reference sequence). Between the trimmed V and J ends, which lost 6 bases and 1 base, there was a span of 19 bases. DNA for the CDR3: TGCAGTGCGCCCGCGGGGCAGAAGGGATCCTACGAGCAGTACTTC. It yields the protein CSAPAGQKGSYEQYF.

This clonotype was counted between two and nine times. The CDR3 spells CASSELYATEAFF. The CDR3, as DNA: TGTGCCAGCAGTGAATTGTATGCCACTGAAGCTTTCTTT. The chain employs TRBV25-1 and TRBJ1-1; D is ambiguous. Trimming cost V 1 base and J 4 bases, with 7 bases left between them. The CDR3 contains 13 residues. CDR1 is MGHDK, CDR2 SYGVNS, per germline. Filled out from reference TRBV25-1 and TRBJ1-1, the complete variable domain reads EADIYQTPRYLVIGTGKKITLECSQTMGHDKMYWYQQDPGMELHLIHYSYGVNSTEKGDLSSESTVSRIRTEHFPLTLESARPSHTSQYLCASSELYATEAFFGQGTRLTVV.

This chain uses TRBV7-8 with TRBJ1-1; 10 bases match TRBD1. This CDR3 is built from 16 residues. V gave up 2 bases and J gave up 4 bases; unmatched junction bases: 7. The germline CDR1 and CDR2 sequences are SGHVS and FQNEAQ. The CDR3 coding sequence is TGTGCCAGCAGCTTATTGGAGGGGACAGGGGCCACTGAAGCTTTCTTT. Translating it yields CASSLLEGTGATEAFF.

The rearrangement joins TRBV4-1 to TRBJ2-2; D is perhaps TRBD2 (6 bases). Germline assignment: CDR1 MGHRA and CDR2 YSYEKL. The CDR3 is made up of 15 amino acids. V was shortened by 1 base and J by 9 bases, with 15 bases between the two germline ends. CDR3 sequence (DNA): TGCGCCAGCAGCCAAGGGGGAGGACGGAACCGGGAGCTGTTTTTT. This codes for CASSQGGGRNRELFF.

The V gene is TRBV7-9, the J gene TRBJ2-5; a possible D gene is TRBD1 (5 bases). Looked up from germline, CDR1 is SEHNR and CDR2 is FQNEAQ (reference sequence). The CDR3 loop spans 14 amino acids. The V gene lost 2 bases and the J gene lost 5 bases, with 12 bases spanning the gap. This CDR3 reads CASSLLVKGETQYF. The CDR3 region has the DNA TGTGCCAGCAGCTTATTGGTGAAGGGGGAGACCCAGTACTTC. Complete variable domain (other parts from reference TRBV7-9 and TRBJ2-5): DTGVSQNPRHKITKRGQNVTFRCDPISEHNRLYWYRQTLGQGPEFLTYFQNEAQLEKSRLLSDRFSAERPKGSFSTLEIQRTEQGDSAMYLCASSLLVKGETQYFGPGTRLLVL.

This clonotype was seen a few times. This chain connects TRBV5-1 to TRBJ2-7, with D possibly TRBD2 on 6 matching bases. Germline lookup yields CDR1 SGHRS and CDR2 YFSETQ. Between the trimmed V and J ends, which lost 0 bases and 3 bases, there was a span of 13 bases. The CDR3 totals 15 residues. The CDR3 spells CASSLVAGTHYEQYF. CDR3 sequence (DNA): TGCGCCAGCAGCTTGGTGGCGGGGACTCACTACGAGCAGTACTTC.